This TCR beta chain was recovered during a study of OX40 agonist ivuxolimab in advanced cancers. The study, taken as a whole, reports: Relative to CD4+, CD8+ T cells held more expanded clones on average.

The method was immunoSEQ multiplex PCR; TCRdb's version includes in-frame clones alone and lacks a portion of them. Altogether some 40,000 clones are present, more than 75% being singletons, with the ten largest covering less than 25%. As for this clone: Its antigen remains unidentified.

CDR1 MDHEN and CDR2 SYDVKM come from the germline V gene. CDR3 length: 13 amino acids. Trimming shortened V by 4 bases and J by 0 bases, and 6 bases separated the two germline ends. This receptor was taken from an adult with an advanced solid tumor such as melanoma, head and neck, liver or kidney cancer. Specimen: CD4+ or CD8+ T cells sorted from blood, collected in a trial of the OX40 agonist ivuxolimab. The chain is built from TRBV28 and TRBJ2-5; D is undetermined. CDR3 DNA sequence: TGTGCCAGCAGTTCAGGATACCAAGAGACCCAGTACTTC. Its protein product is CASSSGYQETQYF.